This T cell receptor (beta chain) was found in a study of blood T cell repertoires in COVID-19. As for this clone: Other nucleotide sequences in the sample specify the same CDR3.

Using immunoSEQ multiplex PCR, the repertoire was profiled, and TCRdb retains in-frame clones only, with some absent. In the table there are 250,000 to 300,000 clones, about nine tenths of which are singletons. The germline CDR1 and CDR2 sequences are SGHRS and YFSETQ. V shed 4 bases, J shed 4 bases, and the junction held 7 bases outside the gene matches. This CDR3 is built from 15 residues. The chain is built from TRBV5-1 and TRBJ2-1, with 8 positions matching TRBD1. This sequence was found in a woman between 45 and 60 years old who had recovered from COVID-19. Sequenced input: peripheral blood. In DNA form, the CDR3 reads TGCGCCAGCAGCGTAGCAGGGGGCCCTTACAATGAGCAGTTCTTC. This gives the protein CASSVAGGPYNEQFF.